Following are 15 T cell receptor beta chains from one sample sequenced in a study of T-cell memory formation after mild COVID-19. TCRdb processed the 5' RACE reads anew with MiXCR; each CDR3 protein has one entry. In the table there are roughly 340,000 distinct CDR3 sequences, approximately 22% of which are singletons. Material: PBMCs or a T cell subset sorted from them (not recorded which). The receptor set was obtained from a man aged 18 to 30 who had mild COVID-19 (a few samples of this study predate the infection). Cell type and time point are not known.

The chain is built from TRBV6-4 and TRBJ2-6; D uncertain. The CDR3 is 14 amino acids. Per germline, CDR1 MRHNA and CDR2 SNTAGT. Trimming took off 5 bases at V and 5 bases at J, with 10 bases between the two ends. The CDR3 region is CASSMTPRANVLTF. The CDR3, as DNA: TGTGCCAGCAGTATGACCCCTCGGGCCAACGTCCTGACTTTC.

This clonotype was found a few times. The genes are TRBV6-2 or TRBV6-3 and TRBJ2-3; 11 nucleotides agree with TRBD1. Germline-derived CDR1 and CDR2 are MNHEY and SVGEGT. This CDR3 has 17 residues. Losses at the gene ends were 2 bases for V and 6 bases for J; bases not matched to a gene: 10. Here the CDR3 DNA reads TGTGCCAGCAGTTACCCCTACACCGGGACAGGGGGGGATACGCAGTATTTT. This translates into CASSYPYTGTGGDTQYF.

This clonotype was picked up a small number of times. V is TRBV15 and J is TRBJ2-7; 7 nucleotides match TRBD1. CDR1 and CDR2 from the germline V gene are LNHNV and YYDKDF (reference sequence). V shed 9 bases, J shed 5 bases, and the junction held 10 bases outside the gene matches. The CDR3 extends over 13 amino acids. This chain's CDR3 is CATRAGGDHEQYF. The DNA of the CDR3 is TGTGCCACTCGGGCAGGGGGAGATCACGAGCAGTACTTC.

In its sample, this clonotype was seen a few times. The CDR3 DNA follows: TGTGCCAGCAGCCTACGGACAGGGGAGTGGGGGCAGTACTTC. Protein sequence: CASSLRTGEWGQYF. The chain links TRBV3-1 to TRBJ2-7; TRBD1 matches at 9 bases. The ends lost 4 bases at V and 9 bases at J; junction bases unmatched: 10. The germline V gene encodes CDR1 LGHDT and CDR2 YNNKEL (reference sequence). CDR3 length: 14 amino acids.

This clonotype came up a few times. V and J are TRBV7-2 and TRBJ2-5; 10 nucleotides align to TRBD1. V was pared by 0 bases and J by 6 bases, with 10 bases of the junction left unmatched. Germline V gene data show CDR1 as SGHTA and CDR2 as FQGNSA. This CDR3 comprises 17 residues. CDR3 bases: TGTGCCAGCAGCTTAGCAACCGGGACAGGGGTGACGAAGACCCAGTACTTC. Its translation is CASSLATGTGVTKTQYF.

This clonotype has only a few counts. CDR3 loop: CASSPTLTGVPQYSNQPQHF. CDR3 DNA sequence: TGTGCCAGCTCACCCACGTTGACAGGCGTCCCGCAGTATAGCAATCAGCCCCAGCATTTT. The J gene is TRBJ1-5, the V gene TRBV18, with a weak D call TRBD1 (6 bases). Germline CDR1 reads KGHSH; CDR2 reads LQKENI. With 3 bases removed from V and 0 bases from J, the gap between germline ends came to 24 bases. CDR3 size: 20 residues.

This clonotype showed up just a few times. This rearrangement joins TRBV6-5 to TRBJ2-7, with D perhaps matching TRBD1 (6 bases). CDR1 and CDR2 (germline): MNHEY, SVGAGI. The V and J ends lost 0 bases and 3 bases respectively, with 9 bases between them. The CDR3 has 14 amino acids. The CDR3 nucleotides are TGTGCCAGCAGTTACTCGGGACACCGCTACGAGCAGTACTTC. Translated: CASSYSGHRYEQYF.

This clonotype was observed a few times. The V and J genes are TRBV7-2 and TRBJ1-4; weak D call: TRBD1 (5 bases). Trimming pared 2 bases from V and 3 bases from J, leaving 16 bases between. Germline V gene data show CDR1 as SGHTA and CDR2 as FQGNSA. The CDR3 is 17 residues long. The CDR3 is CASSLIVTGPANEKLFF. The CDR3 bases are TGTGCCAGCAGCTTAATCGTAACGGGACCGGCTAATGAAAAACTGTTTTTT.

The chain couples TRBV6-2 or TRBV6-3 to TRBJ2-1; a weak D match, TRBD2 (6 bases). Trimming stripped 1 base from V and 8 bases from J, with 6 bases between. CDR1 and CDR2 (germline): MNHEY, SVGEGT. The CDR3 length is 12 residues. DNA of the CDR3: TGTGCCAGCAGTTACTGGGGGGATGAGCAGTTCTTC. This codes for CASSYWGDEQFF.

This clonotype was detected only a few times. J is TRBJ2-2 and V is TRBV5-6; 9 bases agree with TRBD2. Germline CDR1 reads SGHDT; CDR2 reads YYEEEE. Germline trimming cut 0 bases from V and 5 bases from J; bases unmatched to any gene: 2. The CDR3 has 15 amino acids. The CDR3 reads CASSLGTSETGELFF. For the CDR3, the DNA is TGTGCCAGCAGCTTGGGGACTAGCGAGACCGGGGAGCTGTTTTTT.

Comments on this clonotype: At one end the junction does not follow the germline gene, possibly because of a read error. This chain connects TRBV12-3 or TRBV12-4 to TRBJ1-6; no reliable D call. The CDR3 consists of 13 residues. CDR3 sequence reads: CASSLQLISHLHF. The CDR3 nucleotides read TGTGCCAGCAGTTTACAGCTAATTTCACACCTCCACTTT.

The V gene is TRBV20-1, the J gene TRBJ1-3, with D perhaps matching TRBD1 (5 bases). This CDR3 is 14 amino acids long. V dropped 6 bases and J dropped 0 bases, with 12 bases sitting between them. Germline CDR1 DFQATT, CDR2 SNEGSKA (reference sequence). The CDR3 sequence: CSAGAGGSGNTIYF. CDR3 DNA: TGCAGTGCAGGTGCGGGGGGCTCTGGAAACACCATATATTTT.

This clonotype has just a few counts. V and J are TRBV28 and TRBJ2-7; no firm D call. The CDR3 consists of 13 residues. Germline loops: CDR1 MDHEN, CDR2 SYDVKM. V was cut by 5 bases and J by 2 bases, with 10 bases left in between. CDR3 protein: CASSRDGPYEQYV. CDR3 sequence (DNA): TGTGCCAGCAGTCGTGACGGGCCCTACGAGCAGTACGTC.

The chain's CDR3 is CASSHGDGEVYGSGELFF. CDR3 DNA sequence: TGTGCCAGCAGCCACGGGGACGGGGAGGTTTATGGGTCCGGGGAGCTGTTTTTT. This chain links TRBV4-2 with TRBJ2-2; D might be TRBD2 (6 bases). Trimming shortened V by 3 bases and J by 6 bases, and 23 bases separated the two germline ends. The CDR3 loop spans 18 amino acids. Germline-derived CDR1 and CDR2 are LGHNA and YNFKEQ.

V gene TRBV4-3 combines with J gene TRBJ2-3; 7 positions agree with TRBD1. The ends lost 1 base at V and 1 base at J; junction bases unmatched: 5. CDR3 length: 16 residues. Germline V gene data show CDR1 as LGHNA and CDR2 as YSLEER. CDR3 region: CASSQVDRRGTDTQYF. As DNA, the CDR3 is TGCGCCAGCAGCCAAGTGGACAGGCGGGGCACAGATACGCAGTATTTT.